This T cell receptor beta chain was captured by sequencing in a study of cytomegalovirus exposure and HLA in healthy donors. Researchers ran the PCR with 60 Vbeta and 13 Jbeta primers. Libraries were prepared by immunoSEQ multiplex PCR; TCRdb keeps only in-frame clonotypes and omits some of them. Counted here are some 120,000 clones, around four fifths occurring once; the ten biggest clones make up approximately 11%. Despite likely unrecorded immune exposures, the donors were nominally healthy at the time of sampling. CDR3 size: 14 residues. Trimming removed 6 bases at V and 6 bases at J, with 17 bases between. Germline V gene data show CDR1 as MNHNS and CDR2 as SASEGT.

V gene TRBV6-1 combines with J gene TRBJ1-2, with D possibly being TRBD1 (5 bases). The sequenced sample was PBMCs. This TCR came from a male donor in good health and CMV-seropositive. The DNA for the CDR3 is TGTGCCAGCAGCTCCCGGGGGGGAATTGATGGCTACACCTTC. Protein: CASSSRGGIDGYTF.